These 29 T cell receptor beta chains came from one sample sequenced in a study of response to subunit inactivated influenza vaccine. Each CDR3 protein is one row after TCRdb ran MiXCR on the RT-PCR reads. The repertoire holds more than 700,000 distinct CDR3 sequences, 21% seen once, with around 9.6% in the top ten. The sample here was PBMCs from blood, taken roughly 5 days after vaccination. These receptors were collected from a man aged 50-59 years who received an inactivated influenza vaccine.

Turning to this clonotype: A read error is likely, as this CDR3 ends without the conserved phenylalanine or tryptophan. The DNA is left out, because the CDR3 cannot be placed on it with certainty; the CDR3 is given as TCRdb lists it. V and J are TRBV12-3 or TRBV12-4 and TRBJ2-1. Counting both end residues, the CDR3 totals 9 amino acids. The CDR3 loop is CASSEPQEN.

Ten or more counts support this clonotype. The gene calls are TRBV5-6 and TRBJ2-3, with no clear D. The CDR3 is 11 residues long. With 2 bases removed from V and 5 bases from J, the gap between germline ends came to 3 bases. Germline V gene sequence: CDR1 SGHDT, CDR2 YYEEEE. The CDR3 reads CASSFQDTQYF. In nucleotides, the CDR3 is TGTGCCAGCAGCTTCCAAGATACGCAGTATTTT.

Comment on this clonotype: A much larger clone sits a single nucleotide away, making a read error possible. V and J are TRBV27 and TRBJ2-6; D is undetermined. V was shortened by 0 bases and J by 4 bases, with 4 bases between the two germline ends. Germline CDR1 is MNHEY and CDR2 is SMNVEV (reference sequence). CDR3 length equals 14 residues. CDR3 in amino acids: CASSLSVGANVLTF. CDR3 nucleotides: TGTGCCAGCAGTTTATCGGTCGGGGCCAACGTCCTGACTTTC.

The chain couples TRBV7-6 to TRBJ2-5; D perhaps matches TRBD2 (6 bases). The germline V gene has CDR1 SGHVS and CDR2 FNYEAQ. The CDR3 is 16 residues long. The V end lost 1 base, the J end lost 4 bases, and 16 bases lay between the germline ends. DNA of the CDR3: TGTGCCAGCAGCTTAGGGGAAGGGGTCGGGGGAGAGACCCAGTACTTC. This translates into CASSLGEGVGGETQYF.

This clonotype was picked up one time. The V call is TRBV6-6, the J call TRBJ2-3; 7 bases align to TRBD1. This CDR3 spans 13 amino acids. The V gene's germline CDR1 is MNHNY and CDR2 SVGAGI (reference sequence). The J segment lost 3 bases and the V segment lost 7 bases, leaving 4 bases of the junction unmatched. DNA of the CDR3: TGTGCCAGCAAGGGGGCGAGTACAGATACGCAGTATTTT. It is translated as CASKGASTDTQYF.

There are many counts of this clonotype. V usage is TRBV12-3 or TRBV12-4 and J usage is TRBJ1-2; the D gene is possibly TRBD1 (5 bases). This CDR3 contains 12 residues. Deletions cut 4 bases from V and 10 bases from J, with 13 bases between. The CDR3 coding sequence is TGTGCCAGCAGTTGGGACGGTCTTTACTACACCTTC. As protein: CASSWDGLYYTF.

This chain connects TRBV5-5 to TRBJ2-7; perhaps TRBD2 as D (6 bases). V was pared by 0 bases and J by 7 bases, with 11 bases between. Per germline, CDR1 SGHKS and CDR2 YYEKEE (reference sequence). The CDR3 consists of 13 residues. The CDR3 here is CASSLASGWEQYF. CDR3 bases: TGTGCCAGCAGCTTGGCAAGCGGGTGGGAGCAGTACTTC.

This clonotype was detected only a few times. The chain recombines TRBV2 with TRBJ2-3, with D uncertain. Germline loops: CDR1 SNHLY, CDR2 FYNNEI. V was shortened by 7 bases and J by 4 bases, with 12 bases between the two germline ends. This CDR3 has 13 amino acids. The CDR3 DNA sequence: TGTGCCAGCAAAGTAATTGGGTCAGATACGCAGTATTTT. Protein product: CASKVIGSDTQYF.

CDR3 region: CASSNSGGASPLHF. The CDR3, as DNA: TGTGCCAGCAGTAACAGCGGCGGCGCCTCACCCCTCCACTTT. The rearrangement uses TRBV6-1 and TRBJ1-6; unclear D gene. CDR3 length: 14 residues. V was pared by 5 bases and J by 10 bases, with 15 bases between. Germline assignment: CDR1 MNHNS and CDR2 SASEGT.

CDR3 coding DNA: TGTGCCACCAGCCCCCATAAGGGCCGCACAGATACGCAGTATTTT. Protein sequence: CATSPHKGRTDTQYF. The chain employs TRBV24-1 and TRBJ2-3; D is ambiguous. CDR1 and CDR2 from the germline V gene are KGHDR and SFDVKD. The length of the CDR3 is 15 residues. Trimming pared 7 bases from V and 1 base from J, leaving 14 bases between.

The sample holds a few counts of this clonotype. The rearrangement links TRBV4-1 to TRBJ1-1, with D possibly being TRBD1 (6 bases). CDR1 and CDR2 from the germline V gene are MGHRA and YSYEKL. V lost 0 bases to trimming and J lost 7 bases, with 12 bases between them. CDR3 length equals 14 residues. Here the CDR3 DNA reads TGCGCCAGCAGCCAAGAAGCAGGGGCTATTGAAGCTTTCTTT. This encodes CASSQEAGAIEAFF.

The gene calls are TRBV7-9 and TRBJ1-1, with D uncertain. V lost 4 bases to trimming and J lost 6 bases, with 15 bases between them. There are 14 residues in the CDR3. Germline assignment: CDR1 SEHNR and CDR2 FQNEAQ (reference sequence). CDR3 sequence: CASSSTFTQSEAFF. CDR3 coding DNA: TGTGCCAGCAGCTCGACGTTCACCCAGTCTGAAGCTTTCTTT.

This clonotype was seen more than once but under ten times. The V gene is TRBV11-2, the J gene TRBJ2-1; 8 nucleotides align to TRBD1. CDR1 SGHAT and CDR2 FQNNGV come from the germline V gene. J lost 6 bases, V lost 3 bases, and 4 bases had no gene match. This CDR3 has 14 residues. The CDR3 region is CASSLSQGGNEQFF. The DNA for the CDR3 is TGTGCCAGCAGCTTGTCACAGGGGGGCAATGAGCAGTTCTTC.

This clonotype turned up a few times. The CDR3 DNA sequence: TGCAGTGCTAGGCTGACAGGGGTTACAGATACGCAGTATTTT. Amino acid sequence: CSARLTGVTDTQYF. The chain is built from TRBV20-1 and TRBJ2-3; 8 bases line up with TRBD1. V was clipped by 3 bases and J by 3 bases; unmatched bases: 5. The CDR3 is 14 residues long. Germline assignment: CDR1 DFQATT and CDR2 SNEGSKA (reference sequence).

This clonotype was seen a handful of times. The rearrangement links TRBV6-1 to TRBJ2-1; no clear D. The germline gives CDR1 MNHNS, CDR2 SASEGT. The CDR3 length is 15 residues. The V gene lost 5 bases and the J gene lost 4 bases, with 15 bases spanning the gap. The CDR3 sequence is CASSTLDNKYNEQFF. CDR3 DNA sequence: TGTGCCAGCAGTACCCTCGACAACAAGTACAATGAGCAGTTCTTC.

The CDR3 loop reads CASRREATSVETQYF. In DNA form, the CDR3 reads TGTGCCAGCAGGAGAGAAGCTACTAGCGTGGAGACCCAGTACTTC. This chain connects TRBV3-1 to TRBJ2-5, with TRBD2 matching over 7 bases. Germline values: CDR1 LGHDT, CDR2 YNNKEL (reference sequence). Germline trimming cut 6 bases from V and 5 bases from J; bases unmatched to any gene: 12. The CDR3 covers 15 residues.

This clonotype was counted a few times. The chain employs TRBV4-2 and TRBJ2-1, with 14 positions matching TRBD2. V lost 8 bases to trimming and J lost 8 bases; unmatched junction nucleotides: 8. Per germline, CDR1 LGHNA and CDR2 YNFKEQ. The CDR3 length is 15 residues. The CDR3 loop is CASDPGTSGSHEQFF. The CDR3 DNA reads as TGTGCCAGCGACCCCGGGACTAGCGGGAGCCATGAGCAGTTCTTC.

The J gene is TRBJ2-7, the V gene TRBV27; no clear D. This CDR3 has 13 residues. Trimming removed 2 bases from V and 3 bases from J, with 8 bases in between. Germline CDR1 is MNHEY and CDR2 is SMNVEV (reference sequence). DNA of the CDR3: TGTGCCAGCAGTTTAGCCGTTAACTACGAGCAGTACTTC. Translated: CASSLAVNYEQYF.

This clonotype was detected many times. This chain joins TRBV9 and TRBJ1-5; D is unresolved. CDR1 and CDR2 (germline): SGDLS, YYNGEE. The CDR3 consists of 15 residues. Trimming took off 0 bases at V and 1 base at J, with 8 bases between the two ends. The CDR3 reads CASSVDGLSNQPQHF. CDR3 sequence (DNA): TGTGCCAGCAGCGTAGACGGGCTAAGCAATCAGCCCCAGCATTTT.

This sequence joins TRBV20-1 and TRBJ2-1; unclear D gene. The germline CDR1 and CDR2 sequences are DFQATT and SNEGSKA (reference sequence). This CDR3 is 16 amino acids long. CDR3 DNA sequence: TGCAGCACCCTCTCCGCCGCGTGGAGCTCCTACAATGAGCAGTTCTTC. Translating it yields CSTLSAAWSSYNEQFF.

This clonotype was counted between two and nine times. The chain uses TRBV20-1 and TRBJ2-2; D unclear. CDR3 size: 16 residues. The ends were cut back, 0 bases at V and 0 bases at J, with 11 bases in the middle. CDR1 and CDR2 from the germline V gene are DFQATT and SNEGSKA (reference sequence). The CDR3 loop is CSARDDTYANTGELFF. The CDR3 region has the DNA TGCAGTGCTAGAGACGACACATACGCGAACACCGGGGAGCTGTTTTTT.

This clonotype was counted only a few times. The chain uses TRBV6-5 and TRBJ2-7; TRBD1 aligns across 7 bases. Germline CDR1 and CDR2: MNHEY and SVGAGI. V lost 2 bases and J lost 5; bases outside the gene matches: 9. This CDR3 region has 15 residues. In DNA form, the CDR3 reads TGTGCCAGCAGTTACAAGACAGGGAATGGGCACGAGCAGTACTTC. This gives the protein CASSYKTGNGHEQYF.

Many counts were recorded for this clonotype. The chain joins TRBV7-2 to TRBJ1-6; the D gene is possibly TRBD1 (6 bases). Trimming pared 4 bases from V and 14 bases from J, leaving 12 bases between. The CDR3 runs 12 residues. Looked up from germline, CDR1 is SGHTA and CDR2 is FQGNSA. The CDR3 here is CASSYTGRALHF. The CDR3 coding sequence is TGTGCCAGCAGCTATACAGGGAGGGCCCTCCACTTT.

The rearrangement joins TRBV10-3 to TRBJ2-7; 7 nucleotides agree with TRBD2. The CDR3 length is 12 residues. Germline V CDR1 and CDR2: ENHRY, SYGVKD. Trimming took 3 bases from V and 7 from J; bases not matched to a gene: 3. Here the CDR3 DNA reads TGTGCCATCAGTGACCCCGGGAGGGAGCAGTACTTC. This gives the protein CAISDPGREQYF.

V is TRBV6-2 or TRBV6-3 and J is TRBJ2-3; 9 bases are shared with TRBD2. Looked up from germline, CDR1 is MNHEY and CDR2 is SVGEGT. The CDR3 loop spans 20 amino acids. V lost 2 bases and J lost 0; bases outside the gene matches: 15. In DNA form, the CDR3 reads TGTGCCAGCAGTTACCCTCTAAGCGGGAGGTGGGAAACTAGCACAGATACGCAGTATTTT. It codes for CASSYPLSGRWETSTDTQYF.

V gene TRBV14 combines with J gene TRBJ2-5; D call uncertain. CDR3 length: 13 residues. Germline assignment: CDR1 SGHDN and CDR2 FVKESK. Deletions cut 3 bases from V and 4 bases from J, with 9 bases between. The CDR3 loop is CASSQSRVETQYF. The CDR3 DNA sequence: TGTGCCAGCAGCCAGTCTAGGGTAGAGACCCAGTACTTC.

The chain uses TRBV20-1 and TRBJ2-5; a possible D gene is TRBD2 (6 bases). Trimming pared 3 bases from V and 3 bases from J, leaving 14 bases between. The CDR3 spans 14 residues. The germline V gene has CDR1 DFQATT and CDR2 SNEGSKA (reference sequence). The CDR3 DNA reads TGCAGTGCTAGCCTCTTCGGGGGAAAAGAGACCCAGTACTTC. As protein: CSASLFGGKETQYF.

This clonotype was seen more than once but under ten times. This chain connects TRBV5-5 to TRBJ2-2, with 10 bases lining up with TRBD1. Germline assignment: CDR1 SGHKS and CDR2 YYEKEE (reference sequence). The CDR3 extends over 16 amino acids. V lost 3 bases and J lost 6; bases outside the gene matches: 8. CDR3 bases: TGTGCCAGCAGCTCACCGGGACAGGGGAAGCCCGGGGAGCTGTTTTTT. Protein sequence: CASSSPGQGKPGELFF.

This clonotype was seen a handful of times. The CDR3 DNA follows: TGCGCCAGCAGGGCAGGGTATAGGTCTGGGGCCAACGTCCTGACTTTC. Translation gives CASRAGYRSGANVLTF. The chain links TRBV5-1 to TRBJ2-6; D might be TRBD1 (5 bases). Looked up from germline, CDR1 is SGHRS and CDR2 is YFSETQ. The CDR3 loop spans 16 amino acids. Trimming shortened V by 5 bases and J by 1 base, and 13 bases separated the two germline ends. Looking up the rest from reference TRBV5-1 and TRBJ2-6 gives the full variable domain: KAGVTQTPRYLIKTRGQQVTLSCSPISGHRSVSWYQQTPGQGLQFLFEYFSETQRNKGNFPGRFSGRQFSNSRSEMNVSTLELGDSALYLCASRAGYRSGANVLTFGAGSRLTVL.